This TCR beta chain was sequenced for a study of blood T cell repertoires in COVID-19. In its sample, this clone was seen a few times. The V gene end was trimmed by 5 bases and the J gene end by 5 bases; junction bases not matched to a gene: 1. Germline V lookup: CDR1 SNHLY, CDR2 FYNNEI. This CDR3 region has 13 residues. Repertoires were generated with immunoSEQ multiplex PCR, while TCRdb's copy carries only in-frame clones and drops some. The sample contains approximately 120,000 clones, around 70% of which appear only once. The receptor was isolated from a man older than 75 with COVID-19, enrolled during active disease. The sample consisted of peripheral blood. This chain uses TRBV2 with TRBJ2-2; 8 nucleotides match TRBD2. The CDR3 spells CASSREGTGELFF. In DNA form, the CDR3 reads TGTGCCAGCAGTCGGGAGGGGACCGGGGAGCTGTTTTTT.